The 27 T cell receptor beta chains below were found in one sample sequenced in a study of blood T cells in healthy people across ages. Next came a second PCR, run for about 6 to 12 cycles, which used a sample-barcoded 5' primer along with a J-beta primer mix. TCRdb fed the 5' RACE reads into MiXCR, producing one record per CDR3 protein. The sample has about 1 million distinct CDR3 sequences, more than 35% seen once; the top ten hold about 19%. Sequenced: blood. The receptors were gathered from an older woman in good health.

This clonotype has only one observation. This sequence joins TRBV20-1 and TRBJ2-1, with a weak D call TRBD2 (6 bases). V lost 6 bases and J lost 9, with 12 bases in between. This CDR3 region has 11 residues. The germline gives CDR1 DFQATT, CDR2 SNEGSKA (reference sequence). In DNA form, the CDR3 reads TGCAGTGCCGGGGGTAGGAGTGAGCAGTTCTTC. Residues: CSAGGRSEQFF.

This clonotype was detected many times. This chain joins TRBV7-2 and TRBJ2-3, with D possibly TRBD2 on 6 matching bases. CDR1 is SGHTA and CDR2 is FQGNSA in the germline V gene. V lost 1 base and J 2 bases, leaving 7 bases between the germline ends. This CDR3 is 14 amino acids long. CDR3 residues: CASSLGEVTDTQYF. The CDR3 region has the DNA TGTGCCAGCAGCTTAGGGGAGGTCACAGATACGCAGTATTTT.

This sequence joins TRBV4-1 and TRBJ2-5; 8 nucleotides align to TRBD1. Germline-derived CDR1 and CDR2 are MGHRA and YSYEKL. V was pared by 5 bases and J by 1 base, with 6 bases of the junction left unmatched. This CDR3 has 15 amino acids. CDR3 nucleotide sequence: TGCGCCAGCAGCGGTCGGGACAGGTTCCAAGAGACCCAGTACTTC. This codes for CASSGRDRFQETQYF.

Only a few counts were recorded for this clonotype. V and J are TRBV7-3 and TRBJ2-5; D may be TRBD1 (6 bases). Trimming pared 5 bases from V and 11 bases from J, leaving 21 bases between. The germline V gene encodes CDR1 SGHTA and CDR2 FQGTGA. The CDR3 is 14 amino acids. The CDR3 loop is CASSLGGARNEQYF. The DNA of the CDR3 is TGTGCCAGCAGCCTAGGGGGAGCAAGGAATGAGCAGTACTTC. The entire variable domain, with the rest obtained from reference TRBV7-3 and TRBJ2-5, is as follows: GAGVSQTPSNKVTEKGKYVELRCDPISGHTALYWYRQSLGQGPEFLIYFQGTGAADDSGLPNDRFFAVRPEGSVSTLKIQRTERGDSAVYLCASSLGGARNEQYFGPGTRLLVL.

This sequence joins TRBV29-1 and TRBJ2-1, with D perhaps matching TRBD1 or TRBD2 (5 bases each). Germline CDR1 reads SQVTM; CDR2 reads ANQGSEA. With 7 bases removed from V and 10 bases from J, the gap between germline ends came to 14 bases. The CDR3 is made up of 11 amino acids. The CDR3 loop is CSAGPGREQFF. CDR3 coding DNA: TGCAGCGCTGGGCCGGGACGGGAGCAGTTCTTC.

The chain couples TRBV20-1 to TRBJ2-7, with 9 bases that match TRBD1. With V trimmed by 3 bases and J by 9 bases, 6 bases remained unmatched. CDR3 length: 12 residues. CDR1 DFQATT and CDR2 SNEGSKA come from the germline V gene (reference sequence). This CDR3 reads CSASGTGILQYF. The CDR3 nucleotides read TGCAGTGCTAGCGGGACAGGGATTTTGCAGTACTTC.

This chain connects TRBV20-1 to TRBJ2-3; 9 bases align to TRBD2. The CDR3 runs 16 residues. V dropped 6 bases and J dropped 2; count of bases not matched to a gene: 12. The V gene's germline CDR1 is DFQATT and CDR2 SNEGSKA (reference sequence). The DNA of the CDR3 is TGCAGTGCCCCGACGGGAACTAGCGGGTCCACAGATACGCAGTATTTT. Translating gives CSAPTGTSGSTDTQYF.

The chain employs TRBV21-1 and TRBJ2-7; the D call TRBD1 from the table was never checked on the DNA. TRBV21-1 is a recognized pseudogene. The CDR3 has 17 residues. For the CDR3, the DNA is TGTGCCAGCAGCAAAATCGTTCCGGACAGGCCAGGGGGCGAGCAGTACTTC. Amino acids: CASSKIVPDRPGGEQYF.

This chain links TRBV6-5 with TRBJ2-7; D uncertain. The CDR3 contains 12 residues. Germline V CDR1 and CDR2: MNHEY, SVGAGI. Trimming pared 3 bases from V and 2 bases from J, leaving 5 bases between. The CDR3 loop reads CASSYNAYEQYF. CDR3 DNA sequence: TGTGCCAGCAGTTATAATGCCTACGAGCAGTACTTC.

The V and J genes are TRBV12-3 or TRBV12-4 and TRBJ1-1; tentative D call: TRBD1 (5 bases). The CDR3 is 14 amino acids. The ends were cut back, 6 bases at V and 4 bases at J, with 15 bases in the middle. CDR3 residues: CASRFGAGSTEAFF. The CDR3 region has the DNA TGTGCCAGCAGATTTGGGGCAGGGAGCACTGAAGCTTTCTTT.

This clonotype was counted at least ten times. The CDR3 sequence is CASRETSSYEQYF. The CDR3 bases are TGTGCCAGCAGGGAGACTAGCTCCTACGAGCAGTACTTC. This chain connects TRBV6-6 to TRBJ2-7; a weak D match, TRBD2 (6 bases). The V gene lost 6 bases and the J gene lost 0 bases, with 9 bases spanning the gap. Germline V gene sequence: CDR1 MNHNY, CDR2 SVGAGI (reference sequence). This CDR3 comprises 13 residues.

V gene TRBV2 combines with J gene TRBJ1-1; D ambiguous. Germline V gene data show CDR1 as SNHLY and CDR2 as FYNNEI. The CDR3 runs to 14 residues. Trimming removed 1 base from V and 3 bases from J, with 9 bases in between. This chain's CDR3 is CASSEDGLDTEAFF. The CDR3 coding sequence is TGTGCCAGCAGTGAAGACGGGCTGGACACTGAAGCTTTCTTT.

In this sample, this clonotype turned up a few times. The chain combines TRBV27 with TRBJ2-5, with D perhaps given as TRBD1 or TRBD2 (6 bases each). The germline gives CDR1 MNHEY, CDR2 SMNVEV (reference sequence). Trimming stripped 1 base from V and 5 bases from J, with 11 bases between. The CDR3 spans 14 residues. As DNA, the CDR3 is TGTGCCAGCAGTTTATGGGGGGCGGGGGAGACCCAGTACTTC. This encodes CASSLWGAGETQYF.

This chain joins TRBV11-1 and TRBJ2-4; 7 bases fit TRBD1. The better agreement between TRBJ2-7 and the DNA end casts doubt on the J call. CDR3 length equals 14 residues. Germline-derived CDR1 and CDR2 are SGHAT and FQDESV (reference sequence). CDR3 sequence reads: CASTNRQGPYEQYF. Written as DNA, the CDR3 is TGTGCCAGCACCAACCGACAGGGACCCTACGAGCAGTACTTC.

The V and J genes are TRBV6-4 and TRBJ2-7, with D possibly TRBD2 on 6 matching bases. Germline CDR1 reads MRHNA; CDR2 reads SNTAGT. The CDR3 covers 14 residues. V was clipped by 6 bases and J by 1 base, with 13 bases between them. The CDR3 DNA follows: TGTGCCAGCAGACCGGGACTCGGGTCCTACGAGCAGTACTTC. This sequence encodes CASRPGLGSYEQYF.

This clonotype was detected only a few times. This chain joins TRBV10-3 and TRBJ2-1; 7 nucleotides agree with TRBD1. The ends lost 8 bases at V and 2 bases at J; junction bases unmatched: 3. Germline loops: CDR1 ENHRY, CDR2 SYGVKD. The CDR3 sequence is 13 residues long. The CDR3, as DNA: TGTGCCATCGGGACAGTCGCCTACAATGAGCAGTTCTTC. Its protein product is CAIGTVAYNEQFF.

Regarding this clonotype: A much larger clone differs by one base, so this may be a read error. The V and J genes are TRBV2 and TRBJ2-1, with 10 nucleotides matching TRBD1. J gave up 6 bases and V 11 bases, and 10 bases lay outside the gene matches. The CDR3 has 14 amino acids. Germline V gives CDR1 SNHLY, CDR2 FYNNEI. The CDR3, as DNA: TGTGCCTGCAACCACCGGGACAGGGGCAATGAGCAGTTCTTC. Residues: CACNHRDRGNEQFF.

CDR3 region: CATSRVRNEQYF. The CDR3 nucleotides read TGTGCCACCAGCAGAGTGAGGAATGAGCAGTACTTC. This sequence joins TRBV15 and TRBJ2-5; D unresolved. Trimming shortened V by 1 base and J by 11 bases, and 11 bases separated the two germline ends. CDR1 and CDR2 from the germline V gene are LNHNV and YYDKDF (reference sequence). The CDR3 extends over 12 amino acids.

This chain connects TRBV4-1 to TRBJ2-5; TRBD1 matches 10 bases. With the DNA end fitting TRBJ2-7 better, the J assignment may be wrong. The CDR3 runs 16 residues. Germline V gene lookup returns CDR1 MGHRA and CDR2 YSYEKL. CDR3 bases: TGCGCCAGCAGCCATCCCGGGACAGGGGCCCCCTACGAGCAGTACTTC. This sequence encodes CASSHPGTGAPYEQYF.

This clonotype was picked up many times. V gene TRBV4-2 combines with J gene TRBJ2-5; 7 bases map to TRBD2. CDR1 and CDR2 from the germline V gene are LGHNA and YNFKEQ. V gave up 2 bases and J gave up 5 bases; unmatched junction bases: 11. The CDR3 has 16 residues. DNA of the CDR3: TGTGCCAGCAGCCAACCCGGGACTACCCCGGGGGAGACCCAGTACTTC. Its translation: CASSQPGTTPGETQYF.

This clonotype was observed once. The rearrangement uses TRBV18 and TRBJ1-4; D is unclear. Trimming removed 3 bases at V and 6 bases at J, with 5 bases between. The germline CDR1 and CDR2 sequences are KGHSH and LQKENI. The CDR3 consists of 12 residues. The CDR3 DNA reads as TGTGCCAGCTCACCGATGGATGAAAAACTGTTTTTT. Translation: CASSPMDEKLFF. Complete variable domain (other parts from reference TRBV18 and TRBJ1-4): NAGVMQNPRHLVRRRGQEARLRCSPMKGHSHVYWYRQLPEEGLKFMVYLQKENIIDESGMPKERFSAEFPKEGPSILRIQQVVRGDSAAYFCASSPMDEKLFFGSGTQLSVL.

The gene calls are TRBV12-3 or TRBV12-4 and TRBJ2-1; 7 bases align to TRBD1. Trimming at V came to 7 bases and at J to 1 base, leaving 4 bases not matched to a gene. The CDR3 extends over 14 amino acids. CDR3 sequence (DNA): TGTGCCAGCATAATACAGGGGTCCTACAATGAGCAGTTCTTC. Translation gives CASIIQGSYNEQFF.

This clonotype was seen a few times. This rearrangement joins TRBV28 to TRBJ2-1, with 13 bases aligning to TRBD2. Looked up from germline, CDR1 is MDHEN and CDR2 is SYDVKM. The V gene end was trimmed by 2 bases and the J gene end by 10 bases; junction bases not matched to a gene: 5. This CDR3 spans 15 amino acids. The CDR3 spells CASSLELAGGGEQFF. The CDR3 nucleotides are TGTGCCAGCAGTTTAGAACTAGCGGGAGGGGGGGAGCAGTTCTTC.

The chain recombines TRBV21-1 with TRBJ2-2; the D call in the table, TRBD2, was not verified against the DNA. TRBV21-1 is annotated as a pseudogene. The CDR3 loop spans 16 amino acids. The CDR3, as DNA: TGTGCCAGCAGCAAAGCTGCGCGGGAGAACACCGGGGAGCTGTTTTTT. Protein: CASSKAARENTGELFF.

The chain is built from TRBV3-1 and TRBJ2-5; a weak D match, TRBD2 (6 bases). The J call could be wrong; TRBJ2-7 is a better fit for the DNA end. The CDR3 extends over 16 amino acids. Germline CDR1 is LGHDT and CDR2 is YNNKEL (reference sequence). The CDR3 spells CASSRAAGPQKHEQYF. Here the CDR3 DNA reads TGTGCCAGCAGCCGCGCTGCGGGACCTCAGAAACACGAGCAGTACTTC.

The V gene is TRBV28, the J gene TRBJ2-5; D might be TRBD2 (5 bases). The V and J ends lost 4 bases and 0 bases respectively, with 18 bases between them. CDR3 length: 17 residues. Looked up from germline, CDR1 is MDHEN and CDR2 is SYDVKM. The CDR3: CASSSPPGVGNQETQYF. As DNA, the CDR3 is TGTGCCAGCAGTTCCCCCCCCGGGGTAGGGAACCAAGAGACCCAGTACTTC.

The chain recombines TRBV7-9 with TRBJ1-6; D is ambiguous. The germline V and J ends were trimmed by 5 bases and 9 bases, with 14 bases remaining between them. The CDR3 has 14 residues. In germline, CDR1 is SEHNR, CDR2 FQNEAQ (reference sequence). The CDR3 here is CASSPPGLRSPLHF. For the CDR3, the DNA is TGTGCCAGCAGCCCCCCCGGGTTGCGTTCACCCCTCCACTTT.